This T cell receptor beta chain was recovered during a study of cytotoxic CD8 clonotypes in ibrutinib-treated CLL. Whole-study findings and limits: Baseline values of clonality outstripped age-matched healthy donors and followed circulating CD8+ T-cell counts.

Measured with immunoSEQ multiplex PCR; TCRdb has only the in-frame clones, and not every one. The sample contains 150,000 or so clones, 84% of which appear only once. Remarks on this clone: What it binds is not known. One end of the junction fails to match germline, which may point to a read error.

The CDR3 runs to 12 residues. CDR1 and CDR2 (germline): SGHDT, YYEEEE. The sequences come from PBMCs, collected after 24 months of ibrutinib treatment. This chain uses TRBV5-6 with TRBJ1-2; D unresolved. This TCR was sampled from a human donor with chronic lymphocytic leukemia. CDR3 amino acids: CVSSYNMRGYTF. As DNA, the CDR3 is TGTGTCAGCAGCTACAATATGCGTGGCTACACCTTC.